This TCR beta chain was recovered during a study of control samples from healthy donors and cancer patients. Sequenced by immunoSEQ multiplex PCR; TCRdb stores in-frame clones only, minus some. The sample comprises about 160,000 clones, 96% of which are singletons, and approximately 1% rests with the top ten. Per germline, CDR1 SGHRS and CDR2 YFSETQ. V lost 2 bases and J 0 bases, leaving 6 bases between the germline ends. CDR3 length equals 13 residues. The receptor comes from a woman between 25 and 40 years old in good health. Input material: blood. The genes are TRBV5-1 and TRBJ2-7; D may match TRBD1 or TRBD2 (5 bases each). The CDR3 DNA is TGCGCCAGCAGCTTCGGGGCCTCCTACGAGCAGTACTTC. Its protein is CASSFGASYEQYF.